The entry that follows covers one T cell receptor (beta chain) sequence. The V and J ends lost 3 bases and 5 bases, in that order; junction bases with no gene match: 7. The CDR3 length is 14 residues. Germline V lookup: CDR1 SGHRS, CDR2 YFSETQ. This specimen belongs to a study of B cell selection in AIRE deficiency. CD4+CD127+ cells were sorted as the conventional CD4 T cells. Unrelated healthy donors provided the controls. TCRdb's table, derived via immunoSEQ multiplex PCR, lists solely in-frame clones and lacks some. Of roughly 24,000 clones listed, around 96% are singletons. This chain uses TRBV5-1 with TRBJ2-5; 7 bases align to TRBD1. The TCR originated in a human donor in good health. The sequenced sample was CD4+CD127+ conventional T cells sorted from PBMCs. This chain's CDR3 is CASSSDREYETQYF. The DNA for the CDR3 is TGCGCCAGCAGCTCAGACAGGGAGTACGAGACCCAGTACTTC.